Listed below are T cell receptor beta chains from one sample, sequenced in a study of PD-1 blockade in classical Hodgkin lymphoma. The repertoire was sequenced with immunoSEQ multiplex PCR; TCRdb's copy has only in-frame clones and lacks some. This sample has about 110,000 clones, with 89% found just once. The specimen was peripheral blood mononuclear cells (PBMCs), collected before the second cycle of nivolumab. The receptors come from a human donor with classical Hodgkin lymphoma. The CDR3 runs from the conserved cysteine through the conserved F or W. The D gene is left open where the match is weak. Clone size is stated in some rows and not others, as once, few, many or a class when expanded.

j_call v_call d_call clone_size cdr3_nt cdr3_aa
TRBJ1-1 TRBV5-1 NA NA TGCGCCAGCAGCTGGACAGTACCCTTGAACACTGAAGCTTTCTTT CASSWTVPLNTEAFF
TRBJ2-1 TRBV11-3 NA NA TGTGCCAGCAGCTTAGACAATGGCCCCTACAATGAGCAGTTCTTC CASSLDNGPYNEQFF
TRBJ2-1 TRBV9 NA once TGTGCCAGCAGCGTAGGTCCGGGAAGGGATGAGCAGTTCTTC CASSVGPGRDEQFF
TRBJ2-1 TRBV5-8 NA NA TGTGCCAGCAGCCCCTGGGGACGGTCGGTTGATTACAATGAGCAGTTCTTC CASSPWGRSVDYNEQFF
TRBJ2-1 TRBV12-2 NA NA TGTGCAAGTCGCTTAGTCCCAGCACCGCAGTTCTTC CASRLVPAPQFF
TRBJ1-2 TRBV5-1 NA NA TGCGCCAGCAGCTTGGAAGGCAGGGCCGGTTCTGGCTACACCTTC CASSLEGRAGSGYTF
TRBJ1-5 TRBV6-5 NA NA TGTGCCAGCAGCCCTTCGACAGGCAATCAGCCCCAGCATTTT CASSPSTGNQPQHF
TRBJ2-1 TRBV10-1 NA NA TGCGCCAGCAGCAAAACTAGCTACAATGAGCAGTTCTTC CASSKTSYNEQFF
TRBJ1-2 TRBV25-1 NA NA TGTGCCAGCAGTGAAGAGGGTTGGAGCTATGGCTACACCTTC CASSEEGWSYGYTF
TRBJ1-2 TRBV5-4 TRBD1 NA TGTGCCAGCAGCCGGGACAGGCAATCTCGCTATGGCTACACCTTC CASSRDRQSRYGYTF
TRBJ2-2 TRBV5-4 TRBD2 NA TGTGCCAGCAGCTTTAGCGGGAGGGGGACCGGGGAGCTGTTTTTT CASSFSGRGTGELFF
TRBJ2-6 TRBV4-1 NA NA TGCGCCAGCAGCCAAGTCCGAGCGGGGGCCAACGTCCTGACTTTC CASSQVRAGANVLTF
TRBJ2-4 TRBV30 TRBD1 NA TGTGCCTGGAGTGGGACAGGGTTTGGAAACATTCAGTACTTC CAWSGTGFGNIQYF
TRBJ1-2 TRBV7-9 NA NA TGTGCCAGCAGAACAACTCAGGTGCTTGGGGATTTAGACTATGGCTACACCTTC CASRTTQVLGDLDYGYTF